This T cell receptor (beta chain) was sequenced in a study of OX40 agonist ivuxolimab in advanced cancers. TCRdb keeps only in-frame clones here, not all; method: immunoSEQ multiplex PCR. The sample shows under 15,000 clones, about 77% of them seen only once. Drawing of blood for sampling happened at baseline, at cycle 4 day 1, and at cycle 7 day 1. The sequencing here drew on CD4+ or CD8+ T cells sorted from blood, taken in a trial of the OX40 agonist ivuxolimab. The TCR was taken from an adult with an advanced solid tumor such as melanoma, head and neck, liver or kidney cancer.

CDR3 loop: CASSLVPGARTEAFF. The CDR3, as DNA: TGTGCCAGCAGCTTGGTTCCGGGGGCGAGGACTGAAGCTTTCTTT. The chain is built from TRBV5-6 and TRBJ1-1; D might be TRBD1 (6 bases). This CDR3 is built from 15 residues. Germline assignment: CDR1 SGHDT and CDR2 YYEEEE. Trimming left V 0 bases short and J 5 bases short, with 14 bases between. The full variable domain, completed using reference TRBV5-6 and TRBJ1-1, is DAGVTQSPTHLIKTRGQQVTLRCSPKSGHDTVSWYQQALGQGPQFIFQYYEEEERQRGNFPDRFSGHQFPNYSSELNVNALLLGDSALYLCASSLVPGARTEAFFGQGTRLTVV.